Listed here are 14 T cell receptor beta chains from one sample, sequenced in a study of T cell responses to AZD1222 COVID-19 vaccine. Profiling relied on immunoSEQ multiplex PCR, and the TCRdb table lists in-frame clones only, not all of them. Here the sample spans 100,000 to 120,000 clones, 85% to 95% being singletons. This material consisted of peripheral blood, taken on day 0 of AZD1222 vaccination. The receptor source for this set is an adult in good health.

The chain uses TRBV7-9 and TRBJ2-7; no reliable D call. Trimming took 1 base from V and 3 from J, leaving 13 bases between them. The CDR3 extends over 15 amino acids. CDR1 SEHNR and CDR2 FQNEAQ come from the germline V gene (reference sequence). The CDR3 reads CASSLVSSWDYEQYF. CDR3 coding DNA: TGTGCCAGCAGCTTAGTATCATCTTGGGACTACGAGCAGTACTTC. Variable domain in full (rest from reference TRBV7-9 and TRBJ2-7): DTGVSQNPRHKITKRGQNVTFRCDPISEHNRLYWYRQTLGQGPEFLTYFQNEAQLEKSRLLSDRFSAERPKGSFSTLEIQRTEQGDSAMYLCASSLVSSWDYEQYFGPGTRLTVT.

There are a few counts of this clone. The rearrangement links TRBV7-9 to TRBJ2-2; unclear D gene. Trimming stripped 2 bases from V and 1 base from J, with 8 bases between. Per the germline V gene, CDR1 is SEHNR and CDR2 is FQNEAQ (reference sequence). The length of the CDR3 is 15 residues. The CDR3 nucleotides read TGTGCCAGCAGCTTAAAAGGTCAGAACACCGGGGAGCTGTTTTTT. Protein sequence: CASSLKGQNTGELFF.

V is TRBV9 and J is TRBJ2-3; TRBD2 matches at 14 bases. In germline, CDR1 is SGDLS, CDR2 YYNGEE. V was pared by 3 bases and J by 2 bases, with 5 bases of the junction left unmatched. This CDR3 contains 17 residues. In DNA form, the CDR3 reads TGTGCCAGCAGCGCCGGGACTAGCGGGGGATTCACAGATACGCAGTATTTT. The encoded protein is CASSAGTSGGFTDTQYF.

V is TRBV28 and J is TRBJ1-2; D gene uncertain. The CDR3 runs 14 residues. With 10 bases removed from V and 8 bases from J, the gap between germline ends came to 23 bases. Per germline, CDR1 MDHEN and CDR2 SYDVKM. The CDR3 reads CATRLAREAYGYTF. CDR3 in DNA: TGTGCCACCCGATTAGCGAGGGAAGCATACGGCTACACCTTC.

J is TRBJ1-1 and V is TRBV19; D is ambiguous. This CDR3 region has 12 residues. With 6 bases removed from V and 0 bases from J, the gap between germline ends came to 5 bases. Germline values: CDR1 LNHDA, CDR2 SQIVND (reference sequence). CDR3 residues: CASRGMNTEAFF. The CDR3 DNA follows: TGTGCCAGTAGGGGGATGAACACTGAAGCTTTCTTT. The full variable domain, its missing parts supplied by reference TRBV19 and TRBJ1-1, is DGGITQSPKYLFRKEGQNVTLSCEQNLNHDAMYWYRQDPGQGLRLIYYSQIVNDFQKGDIAEGYSVSREKKESFPLTVTSAQKNPTAFYLCASRGMNTEAFFGQGTRLTVV.

V gene TRBV5-1 combines with J gene TRBJ2-2, with 9 positions matching TRBD2. The ends lost 3 bases at V and 3 bases at J; junction bases unmatched: 6. The germline CDR1 and CDR2 sequences are SGHRS and YFSETQ. This CDR3 has 16 amino acids. The CDR3: CASSYFRGGDTGELFF. The CDR3 coding sequence is TGCGCCAGCAGCTATTTCCGCGGGGGGGACACCGGGGAGCTGTTTTTT.

The rearrangement links TRBV5-4 to TRBJ1-1; 8 bases are shared with TRBD1. The CDR3 contains 15 residues. V lost 0 bases to trimming and J lost 6 bases; unmatched junction nucleotides: 7. Germline V lookup: CDR1 SGHNT, CDR2 YYREEE (reference sequence). Here the CDR3 reads CASSLVGQGASEAFF. In DNA form, the CDR3 reads TGTGCCAGCAGCTTGGTCGGGCAGGGGGCTTCTGAAGCTTTCTTT. The whole variable domain, filled in from reference TRBV5-4 and TRBJ1-1, reads ETGVTQSPTHLIKTRGQQVTLRCSSQSGHNTVSWYQQALGQGPQFIFQYYREEENGRGNFPPRFSGLQFPNYSSELNVNALELDDSALYLCASSLVGQGASEAFFGQGTRLTVV.

This chain uses TRBV10-2 with TRBJ2-2, with 10 bases lining up with TRBD1. The CDR3 consists of 14 residues. Trimming at V came to 8 bases and at J to 7 bases, leaving 7 bases not matched to a gene. Germline CDR1 reads WSHSY; CDR2 reads SAAADI. The CDR3 protein is CASSTGGYHGELFF. DNA for the CDR3: TGCGCCAGCTCGACAGGGGGCTATCACGGGGAGCTGTTTTTT.

The chain uses TRBV29-1 and TRBJ2-1; weak D call: TRBD1 (6 bases). Germline loops: CDR1 SQVTM, CDR2 ANQGSEA. There are 15 residues in the CDR3. V was cut by 0 bases and J by 6 bases, with 15 bases left in between. DNA of the CDR3: TGCAGCGTTGAAGATCCTGGCAGGGGCCGCAATGAGCAGTTCTTC. The encoded protein is CSVEDPGRGRNEQFF.

There are a few counts of this clone. The same CDR3 is also encoded by other DNA sequences in this sample. The chain recombines TRBV4-1 with TRBJ1-5, with unresolved D. V was pared by 1 base and J by 3 bases, with 4 bases between. This CDR3 region has 13 residues. Germline CDR1 and CDR2: MGHRA and YSYEKL. This CDR3 reads CASSQAPNQPQHF. In nucleotides, the CDR3 is TGCGCCAGCAGCCAAGCCCCCAATCAGCCCCAGCATTTT.

The rearrangement links TRBV7-9 to TRBJ2-7; the match to TRBD1 covers 8 bases. The CDR3 runs 16 residues. V lost 1 base to trimming and J lost 2 bases; unmatched junction nucleotides: 7. From germline, CDR1 is SEHNR and CDR2 FQNEAQ (reference sequence). The CDR3 sequence: CASSLVPGQGTYEQYF. For the CDR3, the DNA is TGTGCCAGCAGCTTAGTCCCAGGACAGGGTACCTACGAGCAGTACTTC.

This chain uses TRBV7-9 with TRBJ2-7; unclear D gene. The CDR3 extends over 14 amino acids. The germline V gene encodes CDR1 SEHNR and CDR2 FQNEAQ (reference sequence). Between the trimmed V and J ends, which lost 1 base and 2 bases, there was a span of 9 bases. CDR3: CASSLDYFPYEQYF. The CDR3 DNA sequence: TGTGCCAGCAGCTTAGACTATTTCCCCTACGAGCAGTACTTC.

The genes are TRBV12-5 and TRBJ2-7, with 9 positions matching TRBD1. This CDR3 comprises 13 residues. Germline CDR1 LGHNT, CDR2 FRNRAP. With V trimmed by 2 bases and J by 5 bases, 1 base remained unmatched. The CDR3 sequence: CASGLTGGDEQYF. The CDR3 DNA follows: TGTGCTAGTGGTTTGACAGGGGGCGACGAGCAGTACTTC.

This clone was seen only once. The chain joins TRBV5-6 to TRBJ1-1, with D uncertain. The V gene lost 0 bases and the J gene lost 1 base, with 7 bases spanning the gap. The CDR3 length is 14 residues. Germline V lookup: CDR1 SGHDT, CDR2 YYEEEE. Written as DNA, the CDR3 is TGTGCCAGCAGCTTGGGGGTGAGGAACACTGAAGCTTTCTTT. This codes for CASSLGVRNTEAFF.